This T cell receptor (beta chain) stems from a study of OX40 agonist ivuxolimab in advanced cancers. The protocol was immunoSEQ multiplex PCR, while the TCRdb copy is restricted to in-frame clones and leaves out a portion. This sample has roughly 60,000 clones; 80% to 90% occur once, and the top ten carry approximately 2.2%. In germline, CDR1 is SGHAT, CDR2 FQNNGV. Trimming cost V 5 bases and J 8 bases, with 13 bases left between them. The CDR3 covers 13 residues. The sequence derives from an adult with an advanced solid tumor such as melanoma, head and neck, liver or kidney cancer. The chain joins TRBV11-2 to TRBJ1-5, with a tentative D call TRBD1 (6 bases). The source material was CD4+ or CD8+ T cells sorted from blood, sampled in a trial of the OX40 agonist ivuxolimab. The chain's CDR3 is CASSEQGGKPQHF. CDR3 coding DNA: TGTGCCAGCAGCGAACAGGGAGGAAAGCCCCAGCATTTT.